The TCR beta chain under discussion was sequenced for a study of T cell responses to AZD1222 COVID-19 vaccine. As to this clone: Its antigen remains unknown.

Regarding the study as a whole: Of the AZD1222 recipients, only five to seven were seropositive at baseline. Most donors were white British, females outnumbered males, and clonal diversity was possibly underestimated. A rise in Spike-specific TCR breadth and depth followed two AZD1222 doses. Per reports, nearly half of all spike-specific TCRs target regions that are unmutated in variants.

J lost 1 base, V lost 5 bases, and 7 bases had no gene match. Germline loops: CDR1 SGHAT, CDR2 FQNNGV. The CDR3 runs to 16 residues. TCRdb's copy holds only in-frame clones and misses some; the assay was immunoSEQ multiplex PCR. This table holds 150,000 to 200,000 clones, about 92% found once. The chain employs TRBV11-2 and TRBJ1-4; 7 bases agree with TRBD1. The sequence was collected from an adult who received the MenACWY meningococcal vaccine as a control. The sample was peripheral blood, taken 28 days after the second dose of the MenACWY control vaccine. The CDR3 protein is CASSLVGGGTNEKLFF. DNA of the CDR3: TGTGCCAGCAGCCTAGTAGGGGGCGGAACTAATGAAAAACTGTTTTTT.